This passage covers 6 T cell receptor beta chains from one sample sequenced in a study of identical twins. TCRdb independently ran MiXCR on the 5' RACE reads; one entry per CDR3 protein. The sample records some 500,000 distinct CDR3 sequences, nearly 10% being singletons. The same sample was also studied in work on yellow fever vaccine responses in identical twins.

Material: PBMCs. These receptors were collected from a woman under 30 in good health.

This clonotype appeared a few times. The genes are TRBV3-1 and TRBJ2-7; 14 bases match TRBD2. Germline V gene lookup returns CDR1 LGHDT and CDR2 YNNKEL (reference sequence). Unmatched junction bases numbered 4, after V lost 3 bases and J lost 0 bases. There are 17 residues in the CDR3. The CDR3 DNA follows: TGTGCCAGCAGCCAGGGGACTAGCGGGGGCTTCTCCTACGAGCAGTACTTC. It yields the protein CASSQGTSGGFSYEQYF.

This sequence joins TRBV12-3 or TRBV12-4 and TRBJ2-3, with no clear D. The CDR3 has 12 amino acids. V was trimmed by 6 bases and J by 7 bases, leaving 11 bases between them. The CDR3 DNA is TGTGCCAGCAGCTCCTTATTGAATACGCAGTATTTT. It specifies CASSSLLNTQYF.

The chain has TRBV29-1 and TRBJ2-3; 7 nucleotides agree with TRBD2. Germline values: CDR1 SQVTM, CDR2 ANQGSEA. V shed 4 bases and J 0 bases; nucleotides not matched to a gene: 4. This CDR3 region has 14 residues. DNA of the CDR3: TGCAGCGTTGGGGTTAGCGGGAGCACAGATACGCAGTATTTT. Encoded protein: CSVGVSGSTDTQYF.

This clonotype was counted many times. The rearrangement uses TRBV16 and TRBJ2-3; perhaps D is TRBD1 or TRBD2 (5 bases each). The CDR3 loop spans 17 amino acids. The ends were cut back, 2 bases at V and 1 base at J, with 16 bases in the middle. Germline V gene sequence: CDR1 KGHSY, CDR2 FQNENV. Written as DNA, the CDR3 is TGTGCCAGCAGCCAAGCTCCTGCTATGGGGGGCACAGATACGCAGTATTTT. Its protein is CASSQAPAMGGTDTQYF.

Many counts were recorded for this clonotype. The genes are TRBV4-1 and TRBJ2-5; perhaps TRBD2 as D (6 bases). V dropped 2 bases and J dropped 5 bases, with 9 bases sitting between them. The CDR3 loop spans 13 amino acids. Germline V gives CDR1 MGHRA, CDR2 YSYEKL. The CDR3 nucleotides are TGCGCCAGCAGCCAACAGGAGGGGGAGACCCAGTACTTC. This codes for CASSQQEGETQYF.

This clonotype was found many times. The chain recombines TRBV29-1 with TRBJ2-7; unclear D gene. This CDR3 has 16 residues. The ends were cut back, 0 bases at V and 1 base at J, with 16 bases in the middle. Germline V CDR1 and CDR2: SQVTM, ANQGSEA. The CDR3 DNA is TGCAGCGTTGAAGATGGTACCGCAATCGGATCCTACGAGCAGTACTTC. It translates to CSVEDGTAIGSYEQYF.